This T cell receptor beta chain was obtained from a study of Ad26.COV2.S vaccination and SARS-CoV-2 variants. The study, taken as a whole, reports: Substantial breadth was reported for post-vaccination spike-specific CD8+ and CD4+ T cells.

The CDR3 extends over 15 amino acids. Between the trimmed V and J ends, which lost 2 bases and 0 bases, there was a span of 7 bases. Germline CDR1 MNHNY, CDR2 SVGAGI (reference sequence). The treatment here: some 20 received Ad26.COV2.S at low or high dose, single or two shots; 5 received placebo; per-sample allocation not given. The study sampled participants on day 63 after the first vaccine or placebo injection. On this clone: Its antigen is currently unknown.

Here immunoSEQ multiplex PCR was the method, and the copy in TCRdb shows in-frame clones only, minus some. The data show more than 400,000 clones, roughly 88% seen once. This rearrangement joins TRBV6-6 to TRBJ2-2, with D perhaps given as TRBD1 or TRBD2 (5 bases each). The clonotype comes from a person between 18 and 65 years old who received the Ad26.COV2.S COVID-19 vaccine or a placebo. The material sequenced was peripheral blood, taken in a trial of Ad26.COV2.S vaccine versus placebo. The CDR3: CASSYRGANTGELFF. CDR3 bases: TGTGCCAGCAGTTACAGGGGAGCGAACACCGGGGAGCTGTTTTTT.